This T cell receptor (beta chain) stems from a study of T cell changes during pregnancy in multiple sclerosis (dated by TCRdb to the late 2010s). Concerning the study at large: In women with multiple sclerosis, the researchers looked at how the T cell repertoire shifted as pregnancy progressed.

The library was produced with the immunoSEQ multiplex PCR assay. TCRdb retrieved this table from immuneACCESS and kept in-frame rearrangements only. Not all clones are present; in checked studies, unresolved V genes account for under half, and no reason is known for the remainder. The sample table holds around 71,000 clones, of which around 90% were seen once. About 1.2% of the sample rests with the top ten. On this clone itself: Its antigen specificity is not known. The record has no base qualities; no much larger clone is one base away.

CDR1 and CDR2 are drawn from the germline V gene (reference sequence): LNHDA, SQIVND. Trimming accounts for 6 bases at V and 3 bases at J, while the number of junction bases matched to no gene is 9. The CDR3 contains 16 residues, cysteine and phenylalanine counted. The kept DNA is CDR3 alone, 48 bases in frame from the first base. This receptor chain uses TRBV19 and TRBJ2-1, with 9 bases matching TRBD1. The source was peripheral blood, collected in the third trimester of pregnancy. The receptor was derived from a female donor with multiple sclerosis, enrolled in a pregnancy study. For the CDR3, the sequence is CASSSPGTGYYNEQFF. The DNA sequence is given as TGTGCCAGTAGCAGTCCCGGGACAGGGTACTACAATGAGCAGTTCTTC. The full variable domain, completed from the reference TRBV19 and TRBJ2-1 proteins outside the CDR3, reads DGGITQSPKYLFRKEGQNVTLSCEQNLNHDAMYWYRQDPGQGLRLIYYSQIVNDFQKGDIAEGYSVSREKKESFPLTVTSAQKNPTAFYLCASSSPGTGYYNEQFFGPGTRLTVL.